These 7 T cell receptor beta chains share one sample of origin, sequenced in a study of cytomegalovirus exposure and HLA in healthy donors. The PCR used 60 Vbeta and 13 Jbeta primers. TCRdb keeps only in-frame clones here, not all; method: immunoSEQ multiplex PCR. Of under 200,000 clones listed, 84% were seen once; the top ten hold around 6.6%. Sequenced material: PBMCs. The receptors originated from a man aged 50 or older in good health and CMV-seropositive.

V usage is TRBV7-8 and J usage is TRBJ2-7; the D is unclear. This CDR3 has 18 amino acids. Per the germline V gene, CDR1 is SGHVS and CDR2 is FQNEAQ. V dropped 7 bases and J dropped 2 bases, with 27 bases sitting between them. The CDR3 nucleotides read TGTGCCAGCAACCCCCGCTTCTCTGGCGGCACCCAAGCCTACGAGCAGTACTTC. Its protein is CASNPRFSGGTQAYEQYF.

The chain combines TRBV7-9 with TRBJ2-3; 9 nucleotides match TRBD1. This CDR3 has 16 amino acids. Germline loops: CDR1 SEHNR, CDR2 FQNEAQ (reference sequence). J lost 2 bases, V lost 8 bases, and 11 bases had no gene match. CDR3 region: CASGANRGLNTDTQYF. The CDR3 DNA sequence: TGTGCCAGCGGGGCGAACAGGGGGCTGAACACAGATACGCAGTATTTT.

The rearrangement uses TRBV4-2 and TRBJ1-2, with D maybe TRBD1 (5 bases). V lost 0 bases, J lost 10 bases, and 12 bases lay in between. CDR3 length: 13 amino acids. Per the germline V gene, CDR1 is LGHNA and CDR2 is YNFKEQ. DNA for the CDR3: TGTGCCAGCAGCCAAGACTCAGGGCACGACTACACCTTC. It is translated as CASSQDSGHDYTF.

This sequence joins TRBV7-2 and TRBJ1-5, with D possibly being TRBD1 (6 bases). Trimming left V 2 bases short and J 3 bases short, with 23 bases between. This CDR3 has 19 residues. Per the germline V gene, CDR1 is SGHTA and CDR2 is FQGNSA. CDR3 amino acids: CASSLRGSGGLTYNQPQHF. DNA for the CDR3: TGTGCCAGCAGCTTAAGGGGGTCGGGGGGCTTAACCTACAATCAGCCCCAGCATTTT.

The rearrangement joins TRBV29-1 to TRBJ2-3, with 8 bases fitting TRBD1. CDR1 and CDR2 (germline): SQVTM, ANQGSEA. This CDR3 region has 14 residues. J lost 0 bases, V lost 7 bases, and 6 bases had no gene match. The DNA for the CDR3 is TGCAGCGCTGGGACAGGAGCTAGCACAGATACGCAGTATTTT. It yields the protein CSAGTGASTDTQYF.

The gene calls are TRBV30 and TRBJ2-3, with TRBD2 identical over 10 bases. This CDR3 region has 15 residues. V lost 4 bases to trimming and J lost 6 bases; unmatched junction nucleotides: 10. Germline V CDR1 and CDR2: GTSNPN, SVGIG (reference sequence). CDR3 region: CAWTMLAGAGDTQYF. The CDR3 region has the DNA TGTGCCTGGACTATGCTAGCGGGAGCCGGGGATACGCAGTATTTT.

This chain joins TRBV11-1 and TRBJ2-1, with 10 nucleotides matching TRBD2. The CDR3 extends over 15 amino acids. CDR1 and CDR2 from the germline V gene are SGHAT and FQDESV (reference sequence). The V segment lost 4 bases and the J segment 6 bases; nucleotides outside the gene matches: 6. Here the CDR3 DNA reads TGTGCCAGCAGCTACGGACTAGCGGTAGTCAATGAGCAGTTCTTC. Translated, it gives CASSYGLAVVNEQFF.